The clone carrying this T cell receptor beta chain counts as medium-sized. Its antigen is unidentified. Sequenced by immunoSEQ multiplex PCR; TCRdb stores in-frame clones only, minus some. This table holds about 29,000 clones, 70% to 80% found once. The length of the CDR3 is 16 residues. Trimming stripped 4 bases from V and 1 base from J, with 16 bases between. Germline V lookup: CDR1 LNHDA, CDR2 SQIVND (reference sequence). The data derive from a study of cytotoxic CD8 clonotypes in ibrutinib-treated CLL. Study results and caveats: Higher clonality was seen at ibrutinib response and a return toward baseline at progression. Treatment saw public clonotypes, which were uncommon, either contract or stay stable.

The rearrangement links TRBV19 to TRBJ1-1; maybe TRBD1 (6 bases). The sample here was PBMCs, taken after 36 months of ibrutinib treatment. The sequence was obtained from a human donor with chronic lymphocytic leukemia. The chain's CDR3 is CASSRDSRGPNTEAFF. CDR3 nucleotide sequence: TGTGCCAGTAGTAGGGACTCCAGGGGTCCGAACACTGAAGCTTTCTTT.